This TCR beta chain was recorded in a study of cytomegalovirus exposure and HLA in healthy donors. The PCR used 60 Vbeta and 13 Jbeta primers. Sequenced by immunoSEQ multiplex PCR; TCRdb stores in-frame clones only, minus some. Of more than 85,000 clones listed, 65% to 90% are singletons. Trimming took 4 bases from V and 2 from J, leaving 12 bases between them. There are 14 residues in the CDR3. Germline CDR1 SQVTM, CDR2 ANQGSEA. What was sequenced was PBMCs. The TCR was taken from a woman in her 30s in good health and CMV-seronegative. The chain combines TRBV29-1 with TRBJ1-3; no reliable D call. The DNA for the CDR3 is TGCAGCGTTGCTGTTGACAAAGCTGGAAACACCATATATTTT. As protein: CSVAVDKAGNTIYF.